Sequencing of this T cell receptor beta chain was carried out in a study of blood T cell repertoires in COVID-19. The wider study: Samples of COVID-19 (acute and convalescent) were obtained from the United States, Italy and Spain. PBMCs, B-cell-depleted T cells, or T cells were the source of the cDNA or gDNA that made up the material.

The germline V and J ends were trimmed by 3 bases and 7 bases, with 7 bases remaining between them. The CDR3 length is 12 residues. Per germline, CDR1 SEHNR and CDR2 FQNEAQ (reference sequence). Per the original data handling: The assay estimated nucleated cells by amplifying reference gene primers. The assay was immunoSEQ multiplex PCR, and TCRdb's table has in-frame clones only and misses some. Clonal size and the V and J genes are those of that table, whereas D and trimming came from the DNA. The sample has roughly 250,000 clones, 80% to 85% seen once; the top ten hold about 3.2%. The specimen was peripheral blood. The receptor was derived from an older woman with active or convalescent COVID-19. The rearrangement uses TRBV7-9 and TRBJ2-1, with unresolved D. The CDR3 DNA reads as TGTGCCAGCAGCTTTGGGCAGAATGAGCAGTTCTTC. Translating it yields CASSFGQNEQFF.